Listed below are T cell receptor beta chains from one sample, sequenced in a study of ipilimumab plus nivolumab after autologous stem cell transplantation. The protocol was immunoSEQ multiplex PCR, while the TCRdb copy is restricted to in-frame clones and leaves out a portion. Counted here are 17,000 or so clones, approximately 80% occurring once; the ten biggest clones make up 35% to 40%. The specimen comprised PBMCs, sampled in a trial of ipilimumab plus nivolumab as post-transplant consolidation. The receptors were gathered from a male donor with diffuse large B-cell lymphoma. CDR3s include the opening cysteine and the closing phenylalanine or tryptophan. A D gene is named only where the DNA matches it firmly. The listing skips clone size in some rows; elsewhere it reads once, few, many or a size class.

>NA|TRBJ2-2|NA|TRBV11-1
CASSFAGFGELFF
TGTGCCAGCAGCTTCGCAGGGTTCGGGGAGCTGTTTTTT
>NA|TRBJ2-5|NA|TRBV5-5
CASSLAPGRSETQYF
TGTGCCAGCAGCTTGGCCCCAGGCCGGAGCGAGACCCAGTACTTC
>few|TRBJ2-5|TRBD2|TRBV5-4
CASSSSGTSFETQYF
TGTGCCAGCAGCTCCTCGGGGACTAGCTTCGAGACCCAGTACTTC
>NA|TRBJ2-7|NA|TRBV21-1
CASSPERWRVSEQYF
TGTGCCAGCAGCCCCGAAAGGTGGAGGGTATCCGAGCAGTACTTC
>NA|TRBJ2-4|NA|TRBV12-5
CASGVRGRAKNIQYF
TGTGCTAGTGGGGTCAGGGGAAGGGCCAAAAACATTCAGTACTTC
>NA|TRBJ1-1|NA|TRBV19
CASRPGSGGFTEAFF
TGTGCCAGTAGACCCGGGTCGGGGGGCTTTACTGAAGCTTTCTTT
>NA|TRBJ1-5|NA|TRBV2
CASKEQGSHQPQHF
TGTGCCAGTAAGGAACAGGGTTCCCATCAGCCCCAGCATTTT
>NA|TRBJ2-2|NA|TRBV11-3
CASSSGIQGAGELFF
TGTGCCAGCAGCTCCGGGATCCAAGGCGCCGGGGAGCTGTTTTTT
>NA|TRBJ2-3|NA|TRBV21-1
CASSNLRGTDTQYF
TGTGCCAGCAGCAATCTTCGGGGAACAGATACGCAGTATTTT
>NA|TRBJ2-1|NA|TRBV4-1
CASSQDEDIGSYNEQFF
TGCGCCAGCAGCCAAGATGAAGATATCGGCTCCTACAATGAGCAGTTCTTC
>NA|TRBJ1-2|NA|TRBV9
CASSVEAGINYGYTF
TGTGCCAGCAGCGTAGAGGCAGGGATCAACTATGGCTACACCTTC
>NA|TRBJ2-3|NA|TRBV6-4
CASSDRGMRGDTQYF
TGTGCCAGCAGTGACCGCGGTATGCGGGGCGATACGCAGTATTTT
>NA|TRBJ2-7|TRBD2|TRBV5-6
CASSLRLAAVYEQYF
TGTGCCAGCAGCTTGCGACTAGCGGCTGTCTACGAGCAGTACTTC
>NA|TRBJ2-5|TRBD2|TRBV14
CASSQGKRGGGETQYF
TGTGCCAGCAGCCAAGGAAAGCGGGGGGGCGGAGAGACCCAGTACTTC
>once|TRBJ2-3|NA|TRBV11-1
CASSPDPDTQYF
TGTGCCAGCAGCCCCGACCCAGATACGCAGTATTTT
>NA|TRBJ2-1|TRBD1|TRBV5-4
CASSSAGTGRNNEQFF
TGTGCCAGCAGCTCCGCTGGGACAGGGCGCAACAATGAGCAGTTCTTC
>NA|TRBJ2-1|TRBD2|TRBV7-8
CASSPGRSGRSYEQFF
TGTGCCAGCAGTCCTGGGAGAAGCGGGAGGTCCTATGAGCAGTTCTTC
>NA|TRBJ2-7|TRBD2|TRBV7-9
CASSPSGRILEQYF
TGTGCCAGCAGCCCTAGCGGGAGAATACTTGAGCAGTACTTC
>NA|TRBJ2-5|NA|TRBV4-2
CASSQGFQETQYF
TGTGCCAGCAGCCAAGGGTTCCAAGAGACCCAGTACTTC
>NA|TRBJ1-1|NA|TRBV5-6
CASSLQSRADTEAFF
TGTGCCAGCAGCTTGCAGAGCAGGGCGGACACTGAAGCTTTCTTT
>NA|TRBJ1-2|TRBD1|TRBV19
CASSIGSRTGTFYGYTF
TGTGCCAGTAGTATAGGGTCGAGGACAGGGACCTTCTATGGCTACACCTTC
>NA|TRBJ2-2|TRBD1|TRBV6-6
CASSDRVLAGELFF
TGTGCCAGCAGTGACAGGGTGTTAGCCGGGGAGCTGTTTTTT
>NA|TRBJ2-1|TRBD2|TRBV2
CASCRTSGPRDEQFF
TGTGCCAGCTGCCGGACTAGCGGTCCTAGGGATGAGCAGTTCTTC
>NA|TRBJ2-5|NA|TRBV5-1
CASSGRGGGYETQYF
TGCGCCAGCAGCGGGCGCGGAGGGGGCTATGAGACCCAGTACTTC
>NA|TRBJ2-2|NA|TRBV7-2
CASSGVGFLAEDTGELFF
TGTGCCAGCAGCGGGGTAGGTTTTCTGGCCGAGGACACCGGGGAGCTGTTCTTT
>few|TRBJ1-5|NA|TRBV6-1
CASSEEPQPQHF
TGTGCCAGCAGTGAAGAGCCGCAGCCCCAGCATTTT
>NA|TRBJ2-1|TRBD2|TRBV18
CASSSLAGERAYNEQFF
TGTGCCAGCTCATCGCTAGCGGGGGAAAGGGCCTACAATGAGCAGTTCTTC
>once|TRBJ2-7|NA|TRBV5-1
CASSPGPSSYEQYF
TGCGCCAGCAGTCCGGGACCGAGCTCCTACGAGCAGTACTTC
>NA|TRBJ2-1|NA|TRBV28
CASVPGPYNEQFF
TGTGCCAGCGTCCCCGGGCCCTACAATGAGCAGTTCTTC
>medium-sized|TRBJ1-1|NA|TRBV29-1
CTVGQIHTEAFF
TGCACCGTCGGACAGATTCACACTGAAGCTTTCTTT
>NA|TRBJ2-3|TRBD2|TRBV6-6
CASRSSGPSTDTQYF
TGTGCCAGCAGAAGTAGCGGGCCCAGCACAGATACGCAGTATTTT
>NA|TRBJ2-1|NA|TRBV5-1
CASSPPGTSLRGEQFF
TGCGCCAGCAGTCCTCCCGGGACTTCCCTTCGGGGTGAGCAGTTCTTC
>few|TRBJ1-5|NA|TRBV4-2
CASSQEVGFSNQPQHF
TGTGCCAGCAGCCAAGAGGTGGGGTTTAGCAATCAGCCCCAGCATTTT
>NA|TRBJ1-2|NA|TRBV19
CASSPDRNYGYTF
TGTGCCAGTAGCCCGGACAGAAACTATGGCTACACCTTC
>NA|TRBJ1-1|NA|TRBV5-5
CASSFRGFTEAFF
TGTGCCAGCAGCTTCAGGGGATTTACTGAAGCTTTCTTT
>NA|TRBJ1-5|NA|TRBV1
CTSSQEMETGRDQPQHF
TGCACCAGCAGCCAAGAGATGGAAACAGGACGGGATCAGCCCCAGCATTTT
>few|TRBJ2-7|TRBD2|TRBV6-4
CASTGRVDHEQYF
TGTGCCAGCACGGGGAGGGTCGACCACGAGCAGTACTTC
>NA|TRBJ2-5|TRBD1|TRBV4-2
CASSRSSTGTGGDGQYF
TGTGCCAGCAGCCGAAGCTCGACCGGGACAGGTGGAGATGGGCAGTACTTC
>once|TRBJ2-7|TRBD2|TRBV29-1
CSVVTSGRDEQYF
TGCAGCGTTGTTACTAGCGGGAGGGACGAGCAGTACTTC
>NA|TRBJ1-1|NA|TRBV18
CASSPGNRDYTEAFF
TGTGCCAGCTCACCGGGAAACAGAGACTACACTGAAGCTTTCTTT
>NA|TRBJ2-3|TRBD2|TRBV5-1
CASSLTAGEDTQYF
TGCGCCAGCAGCCTAACGGCGGGGGAGGATACGCAGTATTTT
>once|TRBJ1-5|NA|TRBV6-5
CASSYSWGSNQPQHF
TGTGCCAGCAGTTACTCTTGGGGTAGCAATCAGCCCCAGCATTTT
>NA|TRBJ1-1|NA|TRBV9
CASSVQEGGAVSTEAFF
TGTGCCAGCAGCGTACAGGAGGGAGGTGCAGTTAGCACTGAAGCTTTCTTT
>NA|TRBJ1-1|NA|TRBV9
CASSKLGQSTEAFF
TGTGCCAGCAGCAAATTAGGACAGTCCACTGAAGCTTTCTTT
>NA|TRBJ2-6|TRBD1|TRBV30
CAWSVDRVPGANVLTF
TGTGCCTGGAGTGTAGACAGGGTCCCTGGGGCCAACGTCCTGACTTTC
>NA|TRBJ2-1|NA|TRBV7-3
CASRSTGRDEQFF
TGTGCCAGCAGATCGACAGGGAGGGATGAGCAGTTCTTC
>NA|TRBJ1-6|TRBD1|TRBV27
CASTDRDRGNSPLHF
TGTGCCAGCACCGACCGGGACAGGGGTAATTCACCCCTCCACTTT
>NA|TRBJ1-2|NA|TRBV15
CATSSGIIHWNGYTF
TGTGCCACCAGCAGCGGGATCATTCATTGGAATGGCTACACCTTC
>NA|TRBJ2-7|TRBD1|TRBV7-7
CASSLDRDNEQYF
TGTGCTAGCAGCTTGGACAGGGATAACGAGCAGTACTTC
>NA|TRBJ1-1|NA|TRBV5-1
CASSLLGGAAEAFF
TGCGCCAGCAGCTTGTTAGGAGGGGCCGCTGAAGCTTTCTTT
>NA|TRBJ2-1|NA|TRBV19
CASSMETVNEQFF
TGTGCCAGTAGTATGGAGACAGTCAATGAGCAGTTCTTC
>NA|TRBJ2-1|TRBD2|TRBV19
CASSISAGGLLSSYNEQFF
TGTGCCAGTAGTATATCGGCGGGGGGGCTACTGAGCTCCTACAATGAGCAGTTCTTC
>NA|TRBJ2-1|NA|TRBV27
CASSWDHPTDEQFF
TGTGCCAGCAGTTGGGACCACCCCACGGATGAGCAGTTCTTC